A single sample gave rise to the 4 T cell receptor beta chains below, sequenced in a study of cytomegalovirus exposure and HLA in healthy donors. Both 60 Vbeta primers and 13 Jbeta primers went into the PCR. Clones were read by immunoSEQ multiplex PCR, and TCRdb kept only the in-frame ones, dropping some. In the table there are about 160,000 clones, approximately 79% of which are singletons. The sample taken for sequencing was PBMCs. The receptors shown here come from a man in his forties or fifties in good health and CMV-seronegative.

The V and J genes are TRBV6-1 and TRBJ2-7; D gene ambiguous. CDR1 and CDR2 (germline): MNHNS, SASEGT. Trimming cost V 7 bases and J 5 bases, with 9 bases left between them. The CDR3 is 11 amino acids. Here the CDR3 reads CASTLLDEQYF. The CDR3 nucleotides are TGTGCCAGCACCCTCCTCGACGAGCAGTACTTC.

Only a few counts were recorded for this clone. This chain connects TRBV4-1 to TRBJ2-7; 7 bases map to TRBD1. V was clipped by 3 bases and J by 1 base; unmatched bases: 3. The CDR3 totals 14 residues. Germline assignment: CDR1 MGHRA and CDR2 YSYEKL. As DNA, the CDR3 is TGCGCCAGCAGCCACGGGACAGTTTCCTACGAGCAGTACTTC. Protein sequence: CASSHGTVSYEQYF.

The chain joins TRBV9 to TRBJ2-5; tentative D call: TRBD1 (5 bases). The V end was cut by 4 bases, the J end by 2 bases, with 12 bases between. Germline-derived CDR1 and CDR2 are SGDLS and YYNGEE. The CDR3 runs to 14 residues. This CDR3 is CASSPWTKQETQYF. Written as DNA, the CDR3 is TGTGCCAGCAGCCCGTGGACAAAACAAGAGACCCAGTACTTC.

This chain joins TRBV11-3 and TRBJ2-1; 8 nucleotides agree with TRBD1. Trimming at V came to 3 bases and at J to 3 bases, leaving 4 bases not matched to a gene. There are 15 residues in the CDR3. CDR1 and CDR2 from the germline V gene are SGHNT and YENEEA. CDR3 sequence: CASSFDRGGYNEQFF. The CDR3 DNA is TGTGCCAGCAGCTTCGACAGGGGTGGCTACAATGAGCAGTTCTTC. The variable domain in full, completed from reference TRBV11-3 and TRBJ2-1, reads EAGVVQSPRYKIIEKKQPVAFWCNPISGHNTLYWYLQNLGQGPELLIRYENEEAVDDSQLPKDRFSAERLKGVDSTLKIQPAELGDSAVYLCASSFDRGGYNEQFFGPGTRLTVL.